Presented here are 6 T cell receptor beta chains from one specimen sequenced in a study of blood T cell repertoires in COVID-19. Assay: immunoSEQ multiplex PCR; the TCRdb copy retains only in-frame clones and omits some. This table holds more than 250,000 clones, approximately 85% found once. Sequencing was done on a sample of PBMCs or T cells enriched from blood (not recorded which). Every receptor here comes from a man aged 25 to 40 who had recovered from COVID-19.

The chain recombines TRBV9 with TRBJ2-3; a possible D gene is TRBD2 (6 bases). The germline gives CDR1 SGDLS, CDR2 YYNGEE. Trimming took off 8 bases at V and 0 bases at J, with 13 bases between the two ends. The length of the CDR3 is 14 residues. The CDR3 DNA reads as TGTGCCAGTACCCCCGGGGGAAGCACAGATACGCAGTATTTT. It translates to CASTPGGSTDTQYF.

The V gene is TRBV5-6, the J gene TRBJ1-2; 9 nucleotides match TRBD1. Unmatched junction bases numbered 8, after V lost 3 bases and J lost 8 bases. The CDR3 length is 14 residues. Germline V lookup: CDR1 SGHDT, CDR2 YYEEEE. The CDR3: CASSSTGGASGYTF. The DNA for the CDR3 is TGTGCCAGCAGCTCAACAGGGGGCGCATCCGGCTACACCTTC.

This clone was counted ten times or more. This chain joins TRBV2 and TRBJ2-1, with D tentatively TRBD2 (6 bases). CDR1 is SNHLY and CDR2 is FYNNEI in the germline V gene. V was cut by 6 bases and J by 12 bases, with 15 bases left in between. The CDR3 is 12 residues long. The CDR3 coding sequence is TGTGCCAGCAGAGCAACCGGGACTGTGCAGTTCTTC. Amino acid sequence: CASRATGTVQFF.

The V and J genes are TRBV12-3 or TRBV12-4 and TRBJ1-1, with TRBD1 matching 7 bases. This CDR3 comprises 11 residues. The ends lost 5 bases at V and 13 bases at J; junction bases unmatched: 7. CDR3 loop: CASSRQGPCFF. CDR3 nucleotides: TGTGCCAGCAGTCGACAGGGCCCATGTTTCTTT.

The V gene is TRBV6-5, the J gene TRBJ1-2; 7 nucleotides line up with TRBD1. This CDR3 is 13 amino acids long. Germline V gives CDR1 MNHEY, CDR2 SVGAGI. V shed 6 bases, J shed 8 bases, and the junction held 9 bases outside the gene matches. For the CDR3, the DNA is TGTGCCAGCAGAACGACAGGGAAGATGGGCTACACCTTC. Its protein is CASRTTGKMGYTF.

The chain recombines TRBV6-2 or TRBV6-3 with TRBJ2-1; 9 bases fit TRBD2. Germline V CDR1 and CDR2: MNHEY, SVGEGT. The CDR3 contains 16 residues. The V gene end was trimmed by 3 bases and the J gene end by 7 bases; junction bases not matched to a gene: 10. The CDR3 here is CASSYTSGRVGNEQFF. CDR3 bases: TGTGCCAGCAGTTATACTAGCGGGCGTGTGGGGAATGAGCAGTTCTTC.